The 14 T cell receptor beta chains below come from one sample, sequenced in a study of identical twins (dated by TCRdb to the mid-2010s). The library was obtained by 5' RACE. The instrument given in TCRdb is Illumina HiSeq 2000. TCRdb reanalyzed the raw reads on its own, using fastp at Q25 for trimming and MiXCR for clone calling, and kept in-frame beta chains. Identical CDR3 proteins give one entry, which carries the most common genes and DNA. The table for this sample lists around 1.7 million distinct CDR3 sequences; around 29% of them were counted only once. The top ten constitute 0.27% of the sample. The source material was cord blood. The receptors come from a newborn girl in good health.

This chain links TRBV4-1 with TRBJ2-3; 7 bases align to TRBD1. Germline CDR1 MGHRA, CDR2 YSYEKL. The CDR3 extends over 12 amino acids. The V segment lost 0 bases and the J segment 11 bases; nucleotides outside the gene matches: 2. The CDR3: CASSQDNRGQYF. The DNA of the CDR3 is TGCGCCAGCAGCCAAGATAACAGGGGGCAGTATTTT.

The sample holds many counts of this clonotype. The rearrangement uses TRBV27 and TRBJ2-7; the D gene could be TRBD1 or TRBD2 (5 bases each). CDR1 is MNHEY and CDR2 is SMNVEV in the germline V gene (reference sequence). V was clipped by 4 bases and J by 2 bases, with 9 bases between them. The CDR3 has 13 amino acids. The CDR3 DNA follows: TGTGCCAGCAGTTCCGGGGCCCCCTACGAGCAGTACTTC. Translated: CASSSGAPYEQYF.

V and J are TRBV25-1 and TRBJ1-4, with D possibly TRBD1 on 5 matching bases. The CDR3 covers 15 residues. V lost 4 bases, J lost 7 bases, and 16 bases lay in between. Germline lookup yields CDR1 MGHDK and CDR2 SYGVNS. The DNA of the CDR3 is TGTGCCAGCAGTGGTTTGGGGGGGAGTGGTGAAAAACTGTTTTTT. This codes for CASSGLGGSGEKLFF.

This clonotype was counted many times. The rearrangement uses TRBV7-9 and TRBJ2-1; the D gene is possibly TRBD2 (7 bases). The germline V and J ends were trimmed by 3 bases and 3 bases, with 12 bases remaining between them. The CDR3 is made up of 15 amino acids. Germline CDR1 reads SEHNR; CDR2 reads FQNEAQ (reference sequence). The chain's CDR3 is CASSLGAGVYNEQFF. Written as DNA, the CDR3 is TGTGCCAGCAGCTTGGGGGCGGGAGTCTACAATGAGCAGTTCTTC.

The genes are TRBV20-1 and TRBJ2-3; no firm D call. Looked up from germline, CDR1 is DFQATT and CDR2 is SNEGSKA (reference sequence). The CDR3 spans 14 residues. Between the trimmed V and J ends, which lost 0 bases and 1 base, there was a span of 8 bases. DNA for the CDR3: TGCAGTGCTAGAGAACCTAGTCGCACAGATACGCAGTATTTT. This gives the protein CSAREPSRTDTQYF.

There are a few counts of this clonotype. The chain recombines TRBV2 with TRBJ1-5; tentatively, D is TRBD1 (6 bases). The CDR3 spans 17 residues. Per the germline V gene, CDR1 is SNHLY and CDR2 is FYNNEI. V lost 5 bases and J lost 0, with 17 bases in between. Here the CDR3 reads CASSPKIHRDSNQPQHF. The CDR3 DNA reads as TGTGCCAGCAGTCCGAAAATCCACAGGGATAGCAATCAGCCCCAGCATTTT.

This clonotype was picked up many times. The genes are TRBV5-1 and TRBJ2-1, with 9 bases aligning to TRBD2. V gave up 7 bases and J gave up 4 bases; unmatched junction bases: 3. CDR3 length: 13 amino acids. Germline lookup yields CDR1 SGHRS and CDR2 YFSETQ. The CDR3 sequence is CASGLAGYNEQFF. In DNA, the CDR3 is TGCGCCAGCGGTCTAGCGGGATACAATGAGCAGTTCTTC.

This clonotype came up a few times. J is TRBJ1-4 and V is TRBV20-1; D is unresolved. The CDR3 extends over 15 amino acids. Germline assignment: CDR1 DFQATT and CDR2 SNEGSKA (reference sequence). V lost 0 bases to trimming and J lost 10 bases, with 18 bases between them. This chain's CDR3 is CSARDRRRLEGKLFF. DNA of the CDR3: TGCAGTGCTAGAGATCGACGACGGCTCGAGGGAAAACTGTTTTTT.

Concerning this clonotype itself: A single base separates this from a much larger clone, so it may be a read error. The chain has TRBV5-1 and TRBJ1-4; D gene unclear. Germline V gene sequence: CDR1 SGHRS, CDR2 YFSETQ. The CDR3 runs to 15 residues. CDR3 in DNA: TGCGCCAGCAGCTTGGACAGCCCAACTAATGAAAAACCGTTTTTT. Its protein product is CASSLDSPTNEKPFF.

The table lists this clonotype with a few counts. This sequence joins TRBV7-2 and TRBJ1-3, with a weak D call TRBD1 (6 bases). The V end lost 2 bases, the J end lost 2 bases, and 13 bases lay between the germline ends. Germline V gene lookup returns CDR1 SGHTA and CDR2 FQGNSA. The CDR3 is 16 residues long. The CDR3 reads CASSLYGAGAGNTIYF. The CDR3 nucleotides are TGTGCCAGCAGCTTATATGGGGCAGGGGCTGGAAACACCATATATTTT.

The rearrangement links TRBV20-1 to TRBJ2-5; 7 nucleotides agree with TRBD1. Losses at the gene ends were 6 bases for V and 3 bases for J; bases not matched to a gene: 1. The V gene's germline CDR1 is DFQATT and CDR2 SNEGSKA (reference sequence). This CDR3 has 11 amino acids. The CDR3 protein is CSAGQKETQYF. The CDR3 nucleotides read TGCAGTGCGGGACAGAAAGAGACCCAGTACTTC.

This clonotype was detected a few times. The chain combines TRBV5-1 with TRBJ1-1; the match to TRBD1 covers 7 bases. Germline V gene data show CDR1 as SGHRS and CDR2 as YFSETQ. There are 15 residues in the CDR3. After removal of 6 bases from V and 6 bases from J, the junction contained 14 bases not matched to a gene. This CDR3 reads CASTQLTGLYAEAFF. For the CDR3, the DNA is TGCGCCAGCACCCAATTGACAGGGCTCTACGCTGAAGCTTTCTTT. Based on the CDR3 plus reference TRBV5-1 and TRBJ1-1, the full variable domain is KAGVTQTPRYLIKTRGQQVTLSCSPISGHRSVSWYQQTPGQGLQFLFEYFSETQRNKGNFPGRFSGRQFSNSRSEMNVSTLELGDSALYLCASTQLTGLYAEAFFGQGTRLTVV.

In its sample, this clonotype was seen a few times. The chain is built from TRBV7-2 and TRBJ2-5, with D unresolved. Trimming cost V 3 bases and J 8 bases, with 10 bases left between them. CDR1 is SGHTA, CDR2 FQGNSA, per germline. The CDR3 totals 12 residues. The CDR3 bases are TGTGCCAGCAGCTTTGTTAAAGGCACCCAGTACTTC. Protein sequence: CASSFVKGTQYF.

The chain combines TRBV20-1 with TRBJ2-7; 7 bases agree with TRBD2. The CDR3 has 14 residues. V was pared by 0 bases and J by 4 bases, with 6 bases of the junction left unmatched. Germline values: CDR1 DFQATT, CDR2 SNEGSKA (reference sequence). CDR3 protein: CSARDLRERYEQYF. CDR3 DNA: TGCAGTGCTAGAGATTTGCGGGAGAGGTACGAGCAGTACTTC.